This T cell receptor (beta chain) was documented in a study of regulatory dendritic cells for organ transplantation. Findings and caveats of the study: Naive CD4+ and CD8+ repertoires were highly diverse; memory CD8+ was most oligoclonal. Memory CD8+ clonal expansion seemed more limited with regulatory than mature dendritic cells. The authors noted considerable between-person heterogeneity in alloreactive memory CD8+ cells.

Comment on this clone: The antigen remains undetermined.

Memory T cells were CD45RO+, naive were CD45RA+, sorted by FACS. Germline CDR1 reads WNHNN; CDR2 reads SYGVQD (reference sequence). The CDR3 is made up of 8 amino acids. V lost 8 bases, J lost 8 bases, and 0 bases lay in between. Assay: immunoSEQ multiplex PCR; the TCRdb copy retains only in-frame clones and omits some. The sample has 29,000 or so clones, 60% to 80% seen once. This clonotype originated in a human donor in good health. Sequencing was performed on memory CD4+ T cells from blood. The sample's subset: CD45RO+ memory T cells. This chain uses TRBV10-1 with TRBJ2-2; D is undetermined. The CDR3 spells CASGELFF. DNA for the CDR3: TGCGCCAGCGGGGAGCTGTTTTTT.